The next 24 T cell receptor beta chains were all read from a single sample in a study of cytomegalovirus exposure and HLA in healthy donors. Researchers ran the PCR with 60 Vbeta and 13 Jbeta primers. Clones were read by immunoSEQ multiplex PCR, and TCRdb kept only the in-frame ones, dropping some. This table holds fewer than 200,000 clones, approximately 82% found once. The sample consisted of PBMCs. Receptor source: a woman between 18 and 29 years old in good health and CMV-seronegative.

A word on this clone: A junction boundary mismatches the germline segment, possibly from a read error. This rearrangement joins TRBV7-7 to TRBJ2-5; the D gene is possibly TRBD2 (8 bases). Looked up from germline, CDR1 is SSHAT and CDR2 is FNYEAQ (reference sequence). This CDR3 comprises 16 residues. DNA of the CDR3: TGTGCTAGCAGCTTAGCCCACGGGAGGGGGCGAGAGACCCAGTACTTC. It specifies CASSLAHGRGRETQYF.

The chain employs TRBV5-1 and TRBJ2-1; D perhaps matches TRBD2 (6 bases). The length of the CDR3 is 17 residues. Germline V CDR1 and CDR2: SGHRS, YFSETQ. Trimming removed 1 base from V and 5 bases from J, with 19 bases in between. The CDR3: CASSLFVESSAHNEQFF. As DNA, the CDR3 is TGCGCCAGCAGCTTGTTCGTAGAGTCTAGCGCCCACAATGAGCAGTTCTTC.

The CDR3 region is CASSRTGTLETQYF. CDR3 bases: TGTGCCAGCAGCCGGACAGGGACCTTGGAGACCCAGTACTTC. The chain is built from TRBV2 and TRBJ2-5; the match to TRBD1 covers 8 bases. Losses at the gene ends were 6 bases for V and 5 bases for J; bases not matched to a gene: 8. Germline CDR1 reads SNHLY; CDR2 reads FYNNEI. The CDR3 has 14 residues.

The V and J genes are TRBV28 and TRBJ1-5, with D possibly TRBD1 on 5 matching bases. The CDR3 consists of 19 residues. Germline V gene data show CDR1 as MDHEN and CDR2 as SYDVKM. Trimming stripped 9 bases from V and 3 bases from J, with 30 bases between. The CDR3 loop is CASGLLDRPAPGDNQPQHF. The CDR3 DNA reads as TGTGCCAGTGGGCTCCTAGACAGACCCGCCCCTGGGGACAATCAGCCCCAGCATTTT.

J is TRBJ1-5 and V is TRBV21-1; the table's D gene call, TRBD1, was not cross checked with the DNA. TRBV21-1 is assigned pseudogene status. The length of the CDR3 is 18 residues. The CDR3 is CASSRDRGRVLVDQPQHF. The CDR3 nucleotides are TGTGCCAGCAGCCGGGACAGGGGGCGCGTGTTGGTGGATCAGCCCCAGCATTTT.

The CDR3 DNA follows: TGTGCCAGCAGCAGACAGGGCGGTGAGCAGTTCTTC. Protein: CASSRQGGEQFF. The chain combines TRBV9 with TRBJ2-1, with TRBD1 matching over 7 bases. This CDR3 is built from 12 residues. J lost 9 bases, V lost 4 bases, and 4 bases had no gene match. The V gene's germline CDR1 is SGDLS and CDR2 YYNGEE.

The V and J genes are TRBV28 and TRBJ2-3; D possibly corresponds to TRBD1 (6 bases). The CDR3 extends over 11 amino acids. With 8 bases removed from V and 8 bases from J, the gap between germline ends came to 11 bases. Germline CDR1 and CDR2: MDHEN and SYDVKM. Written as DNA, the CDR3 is TGTGCCAGCCTAGGGGGAGCTACGCAGTATTTT. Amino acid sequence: CASLGGATQYF. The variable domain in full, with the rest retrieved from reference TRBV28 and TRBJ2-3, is DVKVTQSSRYLVKRTGEKVFLECVQDMDHENMFWYRQDPGLGLRLIYFSYDVKMKEKGDIPEGYSVSREKKERFSLILESASTNQTSMYLCASLGGATQYFGPGTRLTVL.

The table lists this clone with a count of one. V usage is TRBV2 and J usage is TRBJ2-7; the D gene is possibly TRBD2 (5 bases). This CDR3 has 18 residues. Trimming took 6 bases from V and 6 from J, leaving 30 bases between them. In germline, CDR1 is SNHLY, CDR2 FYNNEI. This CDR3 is CASRGATETSLPRVEQYF. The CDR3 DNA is TGTGCCAGCAGGGGAGCGACTGAAACTTCTCTCCCTAGGGTCGAGCAGTACTTC.

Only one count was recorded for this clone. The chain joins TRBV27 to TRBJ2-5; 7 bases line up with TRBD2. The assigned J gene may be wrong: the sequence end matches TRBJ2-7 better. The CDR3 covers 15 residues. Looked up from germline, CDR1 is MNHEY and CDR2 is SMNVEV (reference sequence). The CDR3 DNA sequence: TGTGCCAGCAGTTTATGGCGGGAGCAAATCTACGAGCAGTACTTC. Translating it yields CASSLWREQIYEQYF.

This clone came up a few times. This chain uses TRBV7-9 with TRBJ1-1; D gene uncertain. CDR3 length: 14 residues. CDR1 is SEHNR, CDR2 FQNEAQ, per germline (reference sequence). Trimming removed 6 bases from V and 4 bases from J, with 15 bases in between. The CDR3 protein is CASRWEGVGTEAFF. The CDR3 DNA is TGTGCCAGCAGGTGGGAGGGTGTGGGCACTGAAGCTTTCTTT.

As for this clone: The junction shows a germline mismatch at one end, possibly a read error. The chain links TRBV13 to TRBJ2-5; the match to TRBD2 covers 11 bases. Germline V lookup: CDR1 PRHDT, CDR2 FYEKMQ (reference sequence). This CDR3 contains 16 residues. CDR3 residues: CASSLGLAGNQETQYF. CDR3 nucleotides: TGTGCCAGCAGCCTAGGACTAGCGGGCAACCAAGAGACCCAGTACTTC.

The CDR3 DNA is TGTGCCAGCGGAGGGGCGCAGCGTGGCTACACCTTC. This codes for CASGGAQRGYTF. The rearrangement uses TRBV2 and TRBJ1-2; weak D call: TRBD1 (5 bases). The germline V gene encodes CDR1 SNHLY and CDR2 FYNNEI. This CDR3 region has 12 residues. The V end was cut by 8 bases, the J end by 7 bases, with 14 bases between.

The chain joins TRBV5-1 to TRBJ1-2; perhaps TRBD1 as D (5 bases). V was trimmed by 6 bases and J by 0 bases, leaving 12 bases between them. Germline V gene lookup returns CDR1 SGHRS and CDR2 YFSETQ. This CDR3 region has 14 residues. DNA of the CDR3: TGCGCCAGCACCCTGGTGGGGCCTAACTATGGCTACACCTTC. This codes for CASTLVGPNYGYTF.

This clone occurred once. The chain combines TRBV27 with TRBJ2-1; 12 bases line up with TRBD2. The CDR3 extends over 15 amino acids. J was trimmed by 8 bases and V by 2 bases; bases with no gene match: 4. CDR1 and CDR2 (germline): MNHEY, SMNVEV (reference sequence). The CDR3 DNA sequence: TGTGCCAGCAGTTTAACTAGCGGGAGGCGGCATGAGCAGTTCTTC. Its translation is CASSLTSGRRHEQFF.

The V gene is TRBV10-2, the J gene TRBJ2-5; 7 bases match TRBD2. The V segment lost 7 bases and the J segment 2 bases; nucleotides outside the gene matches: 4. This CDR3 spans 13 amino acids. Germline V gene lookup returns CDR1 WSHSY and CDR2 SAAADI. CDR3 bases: TGCGCCAGCAAGACGGGAGGACAAGAGACCCAGTACTTC. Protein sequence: CASKTGGQETQYF.

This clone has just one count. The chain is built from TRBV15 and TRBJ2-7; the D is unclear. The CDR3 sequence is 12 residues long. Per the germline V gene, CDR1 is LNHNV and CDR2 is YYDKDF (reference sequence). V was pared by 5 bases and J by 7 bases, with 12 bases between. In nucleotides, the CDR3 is TGTGCCACCAGCGAGGCCTCCGGGGAGCAGTACGTC. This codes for CATSEASGEQYV.

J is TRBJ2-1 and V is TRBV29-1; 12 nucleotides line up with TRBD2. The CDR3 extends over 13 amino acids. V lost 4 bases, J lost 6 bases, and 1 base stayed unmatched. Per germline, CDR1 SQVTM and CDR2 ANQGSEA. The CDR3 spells CSVGTSGVNEQFF. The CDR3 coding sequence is TGCAGCGTTGGGACTAGCGGGGTCAATGAGCAGTTCTTC.

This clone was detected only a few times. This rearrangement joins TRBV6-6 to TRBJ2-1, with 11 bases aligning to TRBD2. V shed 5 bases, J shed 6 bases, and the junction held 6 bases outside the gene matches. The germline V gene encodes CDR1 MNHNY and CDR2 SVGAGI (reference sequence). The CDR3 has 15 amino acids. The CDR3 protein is CASSLLSGRGNEQFF. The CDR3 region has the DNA TGTGCCAGCAGTCTTCTTAGCGGGAGGGGCAATGAGCAGTTCTTC.

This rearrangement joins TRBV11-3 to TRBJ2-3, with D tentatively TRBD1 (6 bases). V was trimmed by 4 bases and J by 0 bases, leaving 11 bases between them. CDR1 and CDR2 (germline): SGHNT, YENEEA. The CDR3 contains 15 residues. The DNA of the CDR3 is TGTGCCAGCAGCTCGGGACAACTCAGCACAGATACGCAGTATTTT. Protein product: CASSSGQLSTDTQYF.

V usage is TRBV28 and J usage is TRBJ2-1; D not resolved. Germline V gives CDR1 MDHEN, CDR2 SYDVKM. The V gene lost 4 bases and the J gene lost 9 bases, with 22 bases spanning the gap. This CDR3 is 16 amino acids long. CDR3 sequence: CASSWQSQYLLSEQFF. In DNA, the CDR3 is TGTGCCAGCAGTTGGCAATCGCAGTATCTCCTCAGTGAGCAGTTCTTC.

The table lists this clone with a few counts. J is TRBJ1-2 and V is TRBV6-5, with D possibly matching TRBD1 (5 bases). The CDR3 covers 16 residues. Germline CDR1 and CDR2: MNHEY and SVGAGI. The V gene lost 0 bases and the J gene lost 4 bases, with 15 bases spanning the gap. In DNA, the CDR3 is TGTGCCAGCAGTTACTCCCAGGGAGGCCCCCTCTATGGCTACACCTTC. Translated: CASSYSQGGPLYGYTF.

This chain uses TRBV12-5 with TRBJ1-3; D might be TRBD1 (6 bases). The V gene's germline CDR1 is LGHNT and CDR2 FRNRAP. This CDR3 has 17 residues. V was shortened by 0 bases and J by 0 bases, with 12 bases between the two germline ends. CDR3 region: CASGLVTGRRSGNTIYF. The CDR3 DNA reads TGTGCTAGTGGTTTGGTAACAGGGCGCCGCTCTGGAAACACCATATATTTT.

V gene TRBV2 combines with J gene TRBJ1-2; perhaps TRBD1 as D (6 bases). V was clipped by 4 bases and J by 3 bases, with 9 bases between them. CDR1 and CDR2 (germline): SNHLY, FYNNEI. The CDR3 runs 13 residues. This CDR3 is CASSAQGYYGYTF. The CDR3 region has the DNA TGTGCCAGCAGTGCCCAGGGGTACTATGGCTACACCTTC.

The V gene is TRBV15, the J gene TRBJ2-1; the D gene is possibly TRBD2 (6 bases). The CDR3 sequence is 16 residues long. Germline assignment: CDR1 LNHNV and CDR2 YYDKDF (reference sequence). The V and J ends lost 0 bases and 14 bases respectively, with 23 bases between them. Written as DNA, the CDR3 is TGTGCCACCAGCAGAGATTTTGGTCTTGCGAGACTAGAGAAGTTCTTC. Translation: CATSRDFGLARLEKFF.